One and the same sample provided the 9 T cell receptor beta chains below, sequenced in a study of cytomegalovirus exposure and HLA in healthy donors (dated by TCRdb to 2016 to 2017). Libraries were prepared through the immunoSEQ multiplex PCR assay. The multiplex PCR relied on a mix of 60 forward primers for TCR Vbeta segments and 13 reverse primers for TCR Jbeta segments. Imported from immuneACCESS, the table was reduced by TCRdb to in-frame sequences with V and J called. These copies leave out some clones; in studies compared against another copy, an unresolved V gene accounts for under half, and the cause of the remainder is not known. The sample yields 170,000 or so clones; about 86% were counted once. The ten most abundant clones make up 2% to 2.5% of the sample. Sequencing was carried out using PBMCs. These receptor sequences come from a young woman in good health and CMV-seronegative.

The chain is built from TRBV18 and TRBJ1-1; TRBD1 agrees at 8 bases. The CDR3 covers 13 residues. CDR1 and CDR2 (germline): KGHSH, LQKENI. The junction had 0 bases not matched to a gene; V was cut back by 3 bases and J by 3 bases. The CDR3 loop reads CASSPTGDTEAFF. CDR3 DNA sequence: TGTGCCAGCTCACCGACAGGGGACACTGAAGCTTTCTTT.

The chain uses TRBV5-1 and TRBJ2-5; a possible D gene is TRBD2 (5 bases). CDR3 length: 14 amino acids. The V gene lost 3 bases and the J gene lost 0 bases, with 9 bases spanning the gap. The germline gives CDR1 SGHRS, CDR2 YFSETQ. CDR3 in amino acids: CASSSGWYQETQYF. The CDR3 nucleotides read TGCGCCAGCAGCTCGGGGTGGTACCAAGAGACCCAGTACTTC. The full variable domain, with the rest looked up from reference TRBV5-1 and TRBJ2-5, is KAGVTQTPRYLIKTRGQQVTLSCSPISGHRSVSWYQQTPGQGLQFLFEYFSETQRNKGNFPGRFSGRQFSNSRSEMNVSTLELGDSALYLCASSSGWYQETQYFGPGTRLLVL.

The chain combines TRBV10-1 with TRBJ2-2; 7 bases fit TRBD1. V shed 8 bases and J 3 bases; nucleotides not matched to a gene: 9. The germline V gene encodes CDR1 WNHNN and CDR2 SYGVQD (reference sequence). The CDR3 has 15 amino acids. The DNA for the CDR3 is TGCGCCAGCGCACAGGGGCTGGTGGACACCGGGGAGCTGTTTTTT. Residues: CASAQGLVDTGELFF.

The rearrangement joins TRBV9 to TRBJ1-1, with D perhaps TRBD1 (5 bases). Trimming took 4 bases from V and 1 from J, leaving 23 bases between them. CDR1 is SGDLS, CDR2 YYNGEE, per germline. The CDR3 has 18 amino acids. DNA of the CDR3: TGTGCCAGCAGCCCCCCCTTAGGGGAACCCCCCGGGAACACTGAAGCTTTCTTT. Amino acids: CASSPPLGEPPGNTEAFF. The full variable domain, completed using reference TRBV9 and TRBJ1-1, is DSGVTQTPKHLITATGQRVTLRCSPRSGDLSVYWYQQSLDQGLQFLIQYYNGEERAKGNILERFSAQQFPDLHSELNLSSLELGDSALYFCASSPPLGEPPGNTEAFFGQGTRLTVV.

In DNA form, the CDR3 reads TGTGCCAGCAGTCCTCGGACAGGGGCCCACGAGCAGTACTTC. It yields the protein CASSPRTGAHEQYF. This sequence joins TRBV6-5 and TRBJ2-7; 9 bases agree with TRBD1. The J segment lost 5 bases and the V segment lost 5 bases, leaving 7 bases of the junction unmatched. The CDR3 loop spans 14 amino acids. CDR1 and CDR2 from the germline V gene are MNHEY and SVGAGI.

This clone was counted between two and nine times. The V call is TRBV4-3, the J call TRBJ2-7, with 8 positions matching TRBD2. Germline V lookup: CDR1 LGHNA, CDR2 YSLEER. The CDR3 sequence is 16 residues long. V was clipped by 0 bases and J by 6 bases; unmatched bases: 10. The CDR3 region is CASSQDPGGLAGEQYF. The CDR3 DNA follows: TGCGCCAGCAGCCAAGATCCGGGCGGACTAGCTGGCGAGCAGTACTTC.

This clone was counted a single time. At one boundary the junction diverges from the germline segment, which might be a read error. Here the CDR3 reads CASREGASGANVLTF. Here the CDR3 DNA reads TGTGCCAGCAGAGAAGGGGCTTCTGGGGCCAACGTCCTGACTTTC. The V call is TRBV2, the J call TRBJ2-6; TRBD1 might be the D (5 bases). Germline CDR1 reads SNHLY; CDR2 reads FYNNEI. This CDR3 has 15 amino acids.

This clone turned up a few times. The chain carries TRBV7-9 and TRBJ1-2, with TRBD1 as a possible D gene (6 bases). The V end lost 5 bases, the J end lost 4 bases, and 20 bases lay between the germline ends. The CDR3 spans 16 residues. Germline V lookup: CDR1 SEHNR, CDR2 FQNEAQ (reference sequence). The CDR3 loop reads CASSTDRTIISYGYTF. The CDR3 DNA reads TGTGCCAGCAGCACCGACAGGACCATTATCAGCTATGGCTACACCTTC.

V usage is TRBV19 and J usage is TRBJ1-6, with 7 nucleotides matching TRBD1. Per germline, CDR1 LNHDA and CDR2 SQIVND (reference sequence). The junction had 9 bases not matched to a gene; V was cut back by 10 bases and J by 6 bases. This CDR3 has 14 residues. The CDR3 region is CATRQGTFNSPLHF. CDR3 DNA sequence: TGTGCCACGCGACAGGGAACATTTAATTCACCCCTCCACTTT.